The sequence of this T cell receptor beta chain was determined in a study of T cells in Graves' hyperthyroidism and ophthalmopathy. Study as a whole: Peripheral blood samples were taken at initial diagnosis, prior to any treatment. Study observations and caveats: Appearing also in blood were most of the thyroid clonotypes expanded above 0.001.

It was uncontrolled infection, other autoimmune disease, pregnancy or lactation that excluded patients. Germline V CDR1 and CDR2: MNHNS, SASEGT. The CDR3 sequence is 14 residues long. V was clipped by 3 bases and J by 3 bases, with 8 bases between them. This clonotype occurred many times. No antigen is known for it. Amplified regions were TCR beta CDR3 sequences from RNA transcripts. First-round RT-PCR targeting the TCR CDR3 was performed with the HTBI primer set. In TCRdb, the multiplex PCR reads were re-called with MiXCR into one record per CDR3 protein. The sample contains fewer than 900,000 distinct CDR3 sequences, about 19% of which appear only once.

Sequencing used blood. The clonotype was recovered from a woman in her forties or fifties with Graves' hyperthyroidism that later progressed to Graves' ophthalmopathy. The rearrangement uses TRBV6-1 and TRBJ2-2, with D hard to call. CDR3 DNA: TGTGCCAGCAGTGAGTTGGGTTACACCGGGGAGCTGTTTTTT. Amino acids: CASSELGYTGELFF.